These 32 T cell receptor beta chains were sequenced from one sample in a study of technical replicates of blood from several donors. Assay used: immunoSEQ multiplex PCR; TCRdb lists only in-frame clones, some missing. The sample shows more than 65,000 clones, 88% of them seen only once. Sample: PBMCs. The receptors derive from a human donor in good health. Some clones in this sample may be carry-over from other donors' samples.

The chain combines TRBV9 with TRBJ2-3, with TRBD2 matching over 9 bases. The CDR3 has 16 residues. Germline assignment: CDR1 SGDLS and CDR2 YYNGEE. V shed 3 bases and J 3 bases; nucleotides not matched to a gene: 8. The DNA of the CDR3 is TGTGCCAGCAGCGGAGGGGCGGGGGGGCGTACAGATACGCAGTATTTT. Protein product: CASSGGAGGRTDTQYF.

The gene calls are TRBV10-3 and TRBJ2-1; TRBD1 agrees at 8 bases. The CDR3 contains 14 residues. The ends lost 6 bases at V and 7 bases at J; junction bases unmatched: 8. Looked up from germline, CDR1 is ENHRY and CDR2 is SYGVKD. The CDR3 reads CAIRGQGAWNEQFF. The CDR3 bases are TGTGCCATCAGGGGGCAGGGGGCGTGGAATGAGCAGTTCTTC.

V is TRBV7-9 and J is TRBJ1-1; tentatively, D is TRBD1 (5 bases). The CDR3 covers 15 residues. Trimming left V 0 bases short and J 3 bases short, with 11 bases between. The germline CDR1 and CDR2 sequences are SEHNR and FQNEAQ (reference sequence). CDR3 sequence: CASSLAMGLDTEAFF. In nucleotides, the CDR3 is TGTGCCAGCAGCTTAGCTATGGGGCTGGACACTGAAGCTTTCTTT.

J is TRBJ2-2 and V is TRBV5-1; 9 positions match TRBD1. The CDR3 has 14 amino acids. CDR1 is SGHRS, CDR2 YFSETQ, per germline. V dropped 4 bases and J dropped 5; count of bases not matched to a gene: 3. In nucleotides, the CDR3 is TGCGCCAGCAGCACAGGGGGCATGACCGGGGAGCTGTTTTTT. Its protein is CASSTGGMTGELFF. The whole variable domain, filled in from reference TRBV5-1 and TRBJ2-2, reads KAGVTQTPRYLIKTRGQQVTLSCSPISGHRSVSWYQQTPGQGLQFLFEYFSETQRNKGNFPGRFSGRQFSNSRSEMNVSTLELGDSALYLCASSTGGMTGELFFGEGSRLTVL.

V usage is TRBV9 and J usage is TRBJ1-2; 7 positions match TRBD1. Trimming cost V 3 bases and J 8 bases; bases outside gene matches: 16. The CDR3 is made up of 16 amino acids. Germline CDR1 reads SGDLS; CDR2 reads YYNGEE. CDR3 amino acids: CASSATSQGSEGGYTF. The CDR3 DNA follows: TGTGCCAGCAGCGCGACTTCACAGGGGAGCGAGGGAGGCTACACCTTC. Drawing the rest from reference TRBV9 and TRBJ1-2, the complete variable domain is DSGVTQTPKHLITATGQRVTLRCSPRSGDLSVYWYQQSLDQGLQFLIQYYNGEERAKGNILERFSAQQFPDLHSELNLSSLELGDSALYFCASSATSQGSEGGYTFGSGTRLTVV.

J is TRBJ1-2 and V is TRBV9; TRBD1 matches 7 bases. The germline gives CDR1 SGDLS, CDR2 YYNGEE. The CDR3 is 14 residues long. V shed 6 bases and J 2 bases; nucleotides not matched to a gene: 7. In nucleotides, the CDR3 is TGTGCCAGCACCCCCGGGACAGCAAACTATGGCTACACCTTC. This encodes CASTPGTANYGYTF.

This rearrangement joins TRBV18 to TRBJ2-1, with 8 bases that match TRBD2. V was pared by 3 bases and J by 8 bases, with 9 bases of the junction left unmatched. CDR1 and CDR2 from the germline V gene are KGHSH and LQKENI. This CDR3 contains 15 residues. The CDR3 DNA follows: TGTGCCAGCTCACCGAGGGGGACTAGTGGGGATGAGCAGTTCTTC. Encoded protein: CASSPRGTSGDEQFF. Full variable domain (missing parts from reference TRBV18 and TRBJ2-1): NAGVMQNPRHLVRRRGQEARLRCSPMKGHSHVYWYRQLPEEGLKFMVYLQKENIIDESGMPKERFSAEFPKEGPSILRIQQVVRGDSAAYFCASSPRGTSGDEQFFGPGTRLTVL.

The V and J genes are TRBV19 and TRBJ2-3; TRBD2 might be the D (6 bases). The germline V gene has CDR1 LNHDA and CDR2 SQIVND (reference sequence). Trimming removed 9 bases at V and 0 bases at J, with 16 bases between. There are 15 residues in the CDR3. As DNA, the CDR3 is TGTGCCAGCCAGCTTGCGGGGACTAGCACAGATACGCAGTATTTT. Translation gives CASQLAGTSTDTQYF.

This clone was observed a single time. Written as DNA, the CDR3 is TGTGCCAGCAGAAAAAGACAGGGGGTAATAGGCTACACCTTC. It codes for CASRKRQGVIGYTF. The chain has TRBV2 and TRBJ1-2; the match to TRBD1 covers 9 bases. Germline lookup yields CDR1 SNHLY and CDR2 FYNNEI. The CDR3 sequence is 14 residues long. The V and J ends lost 6 bases and 8 bases, in that order; junction bases with no gene match: 10.

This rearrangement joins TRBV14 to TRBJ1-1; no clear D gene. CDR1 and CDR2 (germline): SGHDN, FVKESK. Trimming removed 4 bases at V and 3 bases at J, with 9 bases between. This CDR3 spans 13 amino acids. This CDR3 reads CASSPTRDTEAFF. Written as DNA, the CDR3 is TGTGCCAGCAGCCCGACTCGGGACACTGAAGCTTTCTTT.

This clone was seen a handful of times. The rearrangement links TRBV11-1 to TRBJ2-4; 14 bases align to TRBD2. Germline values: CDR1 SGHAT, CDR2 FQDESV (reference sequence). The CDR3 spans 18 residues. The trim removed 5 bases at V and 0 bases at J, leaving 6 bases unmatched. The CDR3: CASSHGTSGGLAKNIQYF. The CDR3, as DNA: TGTGCCAGCAGCCATGGGACTAGCGGGGGATTAGCCAAAAACATTCAGTACTTC.

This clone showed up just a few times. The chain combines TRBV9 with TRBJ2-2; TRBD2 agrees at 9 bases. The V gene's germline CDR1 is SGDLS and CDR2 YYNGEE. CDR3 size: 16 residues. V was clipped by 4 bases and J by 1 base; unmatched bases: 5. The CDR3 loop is CASSPRLAVNTGELFF. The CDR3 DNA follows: TGTGCCAGCAGCCCTCGACTAGCGGTGAACACCGGGGAGCTGTTTTTT. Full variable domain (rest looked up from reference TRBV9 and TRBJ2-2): DSGVTQTPKHLITATGQRVTLRCSPRSGDLSVYWYQQSLDQGLQFLIQYYNGEERAKGNILERFSAQQFPDLHSELNLSSLELGDSALYFCASSPRLAVNTGELFFGEGSRLTVL.

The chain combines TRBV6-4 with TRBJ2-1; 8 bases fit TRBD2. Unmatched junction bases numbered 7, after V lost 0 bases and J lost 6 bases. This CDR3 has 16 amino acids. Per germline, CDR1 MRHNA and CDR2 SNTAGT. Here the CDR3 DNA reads TGTGCCAGCAGTGACTCGGGGCTAGCGGGTCCCAATGAGCAGTTCTTC. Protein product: CASSDSGLAGPNEQFF.

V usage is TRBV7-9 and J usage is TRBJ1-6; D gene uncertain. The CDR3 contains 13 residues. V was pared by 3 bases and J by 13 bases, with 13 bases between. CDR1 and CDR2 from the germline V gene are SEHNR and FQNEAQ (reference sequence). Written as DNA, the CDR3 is TGTGCCAGCAGCTTGGCAGGCTCGTCGCCCCTCCACTTT. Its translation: CASSLAGSSPLHF.

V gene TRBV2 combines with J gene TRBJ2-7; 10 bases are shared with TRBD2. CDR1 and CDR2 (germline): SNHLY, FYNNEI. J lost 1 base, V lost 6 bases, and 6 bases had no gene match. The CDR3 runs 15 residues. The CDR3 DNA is TGTGCCAGCAGGCTAGCGGGAGTCGATTCCTACGAGCAGTACTTC. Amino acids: CASRLAGVDSYEQYF.

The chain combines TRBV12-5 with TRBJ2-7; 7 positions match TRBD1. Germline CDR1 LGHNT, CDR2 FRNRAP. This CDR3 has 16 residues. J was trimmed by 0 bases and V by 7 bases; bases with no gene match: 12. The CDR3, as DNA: TGTGCTAGTGTTCTAACCGGGACAGCCCTCTCCTACGAGCAGTACTTC. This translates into CASVLTGTALSYEQYF.

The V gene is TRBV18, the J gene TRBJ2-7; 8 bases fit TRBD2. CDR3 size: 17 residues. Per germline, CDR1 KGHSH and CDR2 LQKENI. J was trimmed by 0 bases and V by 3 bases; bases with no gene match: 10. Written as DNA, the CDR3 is TGTGCCAGCTCACCCCCCTTGGAAGCGGGGGACTCCTACGAGCAGTACTTC. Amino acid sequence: CASSPPLEAGDSYEQYF.

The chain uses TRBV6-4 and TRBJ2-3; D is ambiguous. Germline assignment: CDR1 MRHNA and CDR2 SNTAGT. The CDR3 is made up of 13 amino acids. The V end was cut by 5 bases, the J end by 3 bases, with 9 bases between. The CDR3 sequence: CASSQAETDTQYF. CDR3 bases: TGTGCCAGCAGTCAGGCCGAAACAGATACGCAGTATTTT.

CDR3 bases: TGTGCCAGCAGTGAGAAGGGACAGGGCTCTGGAAACACCATATATTTT. Translation gives CASSEKGQGSGNTIYF. The chain couples TRBV6-1 to TRBJ1-3; 9 positions match TRBD1. The CDR3 totals 16 residues. Germline V gene sequence: CDR1 MNHNS, CDR2 SASEGT. The junction had 3 bases not matched to a gene; V was cut back by 3 bases and J by 0 bases.

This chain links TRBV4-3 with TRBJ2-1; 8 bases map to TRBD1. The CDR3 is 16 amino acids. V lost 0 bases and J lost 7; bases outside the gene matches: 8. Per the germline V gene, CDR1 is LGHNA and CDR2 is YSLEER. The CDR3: CASSQDRQGAVNEQFF. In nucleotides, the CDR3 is TGCGCCAGCAGCCAAGATCGGCAGGGGGCGGTGAATGAGCAGTTCTTC.

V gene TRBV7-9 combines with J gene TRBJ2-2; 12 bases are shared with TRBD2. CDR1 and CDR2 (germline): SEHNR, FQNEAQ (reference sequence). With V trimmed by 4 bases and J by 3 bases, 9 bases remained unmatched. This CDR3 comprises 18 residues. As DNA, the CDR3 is TGTGCCAGCAGCTCCGGACTAGCGGGAATCGTGGACACCGGGGAGCTGTTTTTT. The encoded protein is CASSSGLAGIVDTGELFF.

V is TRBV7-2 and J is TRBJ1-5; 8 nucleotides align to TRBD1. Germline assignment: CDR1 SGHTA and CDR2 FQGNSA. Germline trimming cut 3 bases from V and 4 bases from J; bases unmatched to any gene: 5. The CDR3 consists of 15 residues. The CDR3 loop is CASSFVTGDNQPQHF. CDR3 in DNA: TGTGCCAGCAGCTTTGTGACAGGGGATAATCAGCCCCAGCATTTT.

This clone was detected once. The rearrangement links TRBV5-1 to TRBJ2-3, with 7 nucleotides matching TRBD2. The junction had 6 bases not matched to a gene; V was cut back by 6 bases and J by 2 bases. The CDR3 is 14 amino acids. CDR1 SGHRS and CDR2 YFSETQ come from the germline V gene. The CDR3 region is CASNRAGFTDTQYF. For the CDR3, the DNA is TGCGCCAGCAACCGAGCGGGGTTCACAGATACGCAGTATTTT.

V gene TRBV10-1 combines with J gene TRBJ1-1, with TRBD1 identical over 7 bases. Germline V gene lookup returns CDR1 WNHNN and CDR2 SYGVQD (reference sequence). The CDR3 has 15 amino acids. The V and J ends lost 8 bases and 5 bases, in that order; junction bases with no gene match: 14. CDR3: CASWVRGLRMTEAFF. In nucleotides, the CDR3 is TGCGCCAGCTGGGTAAGGGGGCTAAGGATGACTGAAGCTTTCTTT.

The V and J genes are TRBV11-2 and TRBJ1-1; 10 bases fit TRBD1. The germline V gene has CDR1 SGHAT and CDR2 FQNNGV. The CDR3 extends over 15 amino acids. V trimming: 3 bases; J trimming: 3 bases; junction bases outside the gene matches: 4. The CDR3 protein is CASSLGTGEDTEAFF. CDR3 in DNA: TGTGCCAGCAGCTTGGGGACAGGGGAGGACACTGAAGCTTTCTTT.

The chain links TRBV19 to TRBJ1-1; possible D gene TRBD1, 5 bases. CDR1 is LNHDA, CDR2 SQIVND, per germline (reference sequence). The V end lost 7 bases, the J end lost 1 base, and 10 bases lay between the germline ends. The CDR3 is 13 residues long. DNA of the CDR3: TGTGCCAGTAACTCTCAGGGGAACACTGAAGCTTTCTTT. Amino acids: CASNSQGNTEAFF. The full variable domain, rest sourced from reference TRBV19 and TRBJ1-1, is DGGITQSPKYLFRKEGQNVTLSCEQNLNHDAMYWYRQDPGQGLRLIYYSQIVNDFQKGDIAEGYSVSREKKESFPLTVTSAQKNPTAFYLCASNSQGNTEAFFGQGTRLTVV.

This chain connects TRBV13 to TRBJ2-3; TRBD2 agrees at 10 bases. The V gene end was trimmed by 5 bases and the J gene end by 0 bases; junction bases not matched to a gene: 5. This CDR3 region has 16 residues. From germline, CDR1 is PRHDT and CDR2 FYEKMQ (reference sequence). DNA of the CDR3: TGTGCCAGCAGCCCTAGCGGGGGACTCAGCACAGATACGCAGTATTTT. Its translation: CASSPSGGLSTDTQYF. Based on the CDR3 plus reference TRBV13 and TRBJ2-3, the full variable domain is AAGVIQSPRHLIKEKRETATLKCYPIPRHDTVYWYQQGPGQDPQFLISFYEKMQSDKGSIPDRFSAQQFSDYHSELNMSSLELGDSALYFCASSPSGGLSTDTQYFGPGTRLTVL.

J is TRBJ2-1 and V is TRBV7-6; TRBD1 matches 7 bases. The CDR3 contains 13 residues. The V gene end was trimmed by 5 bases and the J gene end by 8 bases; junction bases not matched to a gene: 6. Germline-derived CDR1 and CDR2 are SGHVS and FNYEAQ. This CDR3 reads CASSRQGGDEQFF. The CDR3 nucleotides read TGTGCCAGCAGCAGACAGGGTGGGGATGAGCAGTTCTTC.

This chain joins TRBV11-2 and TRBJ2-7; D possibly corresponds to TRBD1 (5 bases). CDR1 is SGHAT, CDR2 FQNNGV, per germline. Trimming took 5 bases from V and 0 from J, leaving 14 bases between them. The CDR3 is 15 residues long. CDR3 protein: CASSQTGFSSYEQYF. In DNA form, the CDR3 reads TGTGCCAGCAGCCAAACAGGTTTCAGCTCCTACGAGCAGTACTTC.

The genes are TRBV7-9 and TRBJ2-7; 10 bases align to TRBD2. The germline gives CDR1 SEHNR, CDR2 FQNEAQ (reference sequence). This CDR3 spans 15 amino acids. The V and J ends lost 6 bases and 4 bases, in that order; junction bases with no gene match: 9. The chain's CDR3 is CASRPASGSNYEQYF. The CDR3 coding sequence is TGTGCCAGCAGGCCCGCTAGCGGGAGTAATTACGAGCAGTACTTC.

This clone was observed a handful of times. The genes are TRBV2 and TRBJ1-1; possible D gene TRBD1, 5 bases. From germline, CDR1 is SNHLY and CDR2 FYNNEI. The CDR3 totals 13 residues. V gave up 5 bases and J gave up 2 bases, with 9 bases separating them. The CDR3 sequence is CASSTGFNTEAFF. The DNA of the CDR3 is TGTGCCAGCAGTACAGGATTCAACACTGAAGCTTTCTTT.

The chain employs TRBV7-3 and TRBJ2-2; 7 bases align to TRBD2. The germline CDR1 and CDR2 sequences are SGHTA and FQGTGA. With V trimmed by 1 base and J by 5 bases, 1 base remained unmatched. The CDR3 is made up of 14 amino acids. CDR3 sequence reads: CASSLRGGTGELFF. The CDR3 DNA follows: TGTGCCAGCAGCTTAAGGGGGGGGACCGGGGAGCTGTTTTTT.